One and the same sample provided the 19 T cell receptor beta chains below, sequenced in a study of T cells in lung cancer brain metastases. Produced via immunoSEQ multiplex PCR; TCRdb's table is partial and in-frame only. The sample holds over 2,000 clones, 90% to 95% seen once. Sequences were obtained from tumor tissue from the primary lung tumor. All receptors come from a woman aged 25 to 39 with non-small cell lung cancer.

The rearrangement links TRBV19 to TRBJ1-1; TRBD1 might be the D (5 bases). Germline lookup yields CDR1 LNHDA and CDR2 SQIVND (reference sequence). The germline V and J ends were trimmed by 10 bases and 6 bases, with 21 bases remaining between them. CDR3 size: 14 residues. The CDR3 sequence: CATREGSWVPEAFF. The DNA for the CDR3 is TGTGCCACTAGAGAGGGGTCGTGGGTCCCTGAAGCTTTCTTT.

This chain uses TRBV7-9 with TRBJ1-2, with TRBD1 identical over 9 bases. V trimming: 5 bases; J trimming: 2 bases; junction bases outside the gene matches: 9. The length of the CDR3 is 16 residues. CDR1 is SEHNR and CDR2 is FQNEAQ in the germline V gene (reference sequence). In DNA form, the CDR3 reads TGTGCCAGCAGCCCGCCTGGGGACAGGGTCAACTATGGCTACACCTTC. Translated: CASSPPGDRVNYGYTF.

This chain links TRBV4-3 with TRBJ2-7, with TRBD1 matching over 8 bases. The CDR3 spans 15 residues. Germline V gene sequence: CDR1 LGHNA, CDR2 YSLEER. V shed 1 base, J shed 5 bases, and the junction held 7 bases outside the gene matches. In DNA form, the CDR3 reads TGCGCCAGCAGCCAAGCCGGGACAGGCATCCACGAGCAGTACTTC. Its protein product is CASSQAGTGIHEQYF.

The V and J genes are TRBV5-5 and TRBJ2-3, with 7 bases that match TRBD2. Germline V gives CDR1 SGHKS, CDR2 YYEKEE (reference sequence). The CDR3 totals 15 residues. V was pared by 3 bases and J by 4 bases, with 8 bases of the junction left unmatched. CDR3 DNA: TGTGCCAGCAGCTCGACTAGCCAATCCGCAGATACGCAGTATTTT. Translating gives CASSSTSQSADTQYF.

The CDR3 DNA sequence: TGTGCCAGCAGCGTGACAGGGGGCGCTTACAATGAGCAGTTCTTC. Encoded protein: CASSVTGGAYNEQFF. The V gene is TRBV7-9, the J gene TRBJ2-1; 10 nucleotides line up with TRBD1. The CDR3 is 15 residues long. Germline-derived CDR1 and CDR2 are SEHNR and FQNEAQ (reference sequence). V was pared by 5 bases and J by 4 bases, with 5 bases of the junction left unmatched.

The rearrangement uses TRBV9 and TRBJ1-1, with D unclear. The CDR3 is 15 residues long. V lost 5 bases to trimming and J lost 3 bases, with 17 bases between them. CDR1 and CDR2 (germline): SGDLS, YYNGEE. The CDR3 here is CASSDLRLGYTEAFF. The CDR3 DNA reads TGTGCCAGCAGTGATCTGAGACTGGGGTACACTGAAGCTTTCTTT.

CDR3 in amino acids: CASSPTGMGQPQHF. The CDR3 coding sequence is TGTGCCAGCAGCCCGACAGGGATGGGCCAGCCCCAGCATTTT. The rearrangement uses TRBV7-9 and TRBJ1-5; the match to TRBD1 covers 7 bases. Trimming removed 5 bases from V and 7 bases from J; junction bases left unmatched: 8. There are 14 residues in the CDR3. The germline gives CDR1 SEHNR, CDR2 FQNEAQ (reference sequence).

V gene TRBV5-8 combines with J gene TRBJ2-7; no clear D. The CDR3 is 11 residues long. The germline V gene encodes CDR1 SGHTS and CDR2 YDEGEE. Trimming left V 0 bases short and J 10 bases short, with 8 bases between. The CDR3 here is CASSLERVQYF. The CDR3 nucleotides are TGTGCCAGCAGCTTGGAACGGGTTCAGTACTTC. Together with reference TRBV5-8 and TRBJ2-7, the CDR3 gives the full variable domain: EAGVTQSPTHLIKTRGQQATLRCSPISGHTSVYWYQQALGLGLQFLLWYDEGEERNRGNFPPRFSGRQFPNYSSELNVNALELEDSALYLCASSLERVQYFGPGTRLTVT.

The chain joins TRBV6-6 to TRBJ2-7; D is unclear. The germline V gene encodes CDR1 MNHNY and CDR2 SVGAGI (reference sequence). Trimming left V 5 bases short and J 2 bases short, with 13 bases between. CDR3 length equals 14 residues. The CDR3 loop reads CASSPLFRTYEQYF. The CDR3 nucleotides read TGTGCCAGCAGTCCCCTCTTTCGGACCTACGAGCAGTACTTC.

This chain joins TRBV5-1 and TRBJ2-5, with D hard to call. The germline CDR1 and CDR2 sequences are SGHRS and YFSETQ. CDR3 length: 14 residues. V was clipped by 0 bases and J by 3 bases, with 9 bases between them. This CDR3 reads CASSLGRAEETQYF. The CDR3 DNA follows: TGCGCCAGCAGCTTGGGGCGAGCAGAAGAGACCCAGTACTTC.

The count of this clone is one. V usage is TRBV18 and J usage is TRBJ2-2; D possibly corresponds to TRBD1 (6 bases). Trimming left V 1 base short and J 3 bases short, with 12 bases between. The CDR3 extends over 16 amino acids. Germline V gene lookup returns CDR1 KGHSH and CDR2 LQKENI. The CDR3 region has the DNA TGTGCCAGCTCACCACGACAGGAGGCAGACACCGGGGAGCTGTTTTTT. Residues: CASSPRQEADTGELFF.

V is TRBV7-9 and J is TRBJ2-7; the match to TRBD2 covers 10 bases. V lost 3 bases and J lost 1; bases outside the gene matches: 3. Per germline, CDR1 SEHNR and CDR2 FQNEAQ (reference sequence). The CDR3 spans 15 residues. CDR3 coding DNA: TGTGCCAGCAGCTTGATTAGCGGGAGGTCCTACGAGCAGTACTTC. As protein: CASSLISGRSYEQYF. Supplemented by reference TRBV7-9 and TRBJ2-7, the full variable domain reads DTGVSQNPRHKITKRGQNVTFRCDPISEHNRLYWYRQTLGQGPEFLTYFQNEAQLEKSRLLSDRFSAERPKGSFSTLEIQRTEQGDSAMYLCASSLISGRSYEQYFGPGTRLTVT.

The chain is built from TRBV2 and TRBJ1-2; TRBD1 agrees at 7 bases. CDR3 size: 14 residues. The V gene's germline CDR1 is SNHLY and CDR2 FYNNEI. V gave up 6 bases and J gave up 3 bases; unmatched junction bases: 7. CDR3: CASSPETGYYGYTF. CDR3 DNA sequence: TGTGCCAGCAGCCCAGAGACAGGGTACTATGGCTACACCTTC.

The gene calls are TRBV15 and TRBJ1-2; maybe TRBD1 (6 bases). CDR1 is LNHNV, CDR2 YYDKDF, per germline (reference sequence). CDR3 size: 16 residues. Trimming removed 0 bases at V and 4 bases at J, with 15 bases between. The DNA of the CDR3 is TGTGCCACCAGCAGAGATCTCCCCCCAGGGGCCTATGGCTACACCTTC. Protein sequence: CATSRDLPPGAYGYTF.

The chain has TRBV5-1 and TRBJ2-3; 11 nucleotides agree with TRBD2. CDR3 length: 15 residues. V was clipped by 4 bases and J by 1 base; unmatched bases: 2. Germline-derived CDR1 and CDR2 are SGHRS and YFSETQ. CDR3 in DNA: TGCGCCAGCAGCAATAGCGGGAGGGGCACAGATACGCAGTATTTT. Its protein product is CASSNSGRGTDTQYF. The whole variable domain, filled in from reference TRBV5-1 and TRBJ2-3, reads KAGVTQTPRYLIKTRGQQVTLSCSPISGHRSVSWYQQTPGQGLQFLFEYFSETQRNKGNFPGRFSGRQFSNSRSEMNVSTLELGDSALYLCASSNSGRGTDTQYFGPGTRLTVL.

The chain has TRBV7-8 and TRBJ2-7; D is uncertain. The germline gives CDR1 SGHVS, CDR2 FQNEAQ. The CDR3 is 13 amino acids. Deletions cut 5 bases from V and 0 bases from J, with 8 bases between. The DNA of the CDR3 is TGTGCCAGCAGCCTAGATTACTCCTACGAGCAGTACTTC. The encoded protein is CASSLDYSYEQYF.

This chain joins TRBV18 and TRBJ1-1; 8 bases fit TRBD1. The CDR3 length is 17 residues. The trim removed 3 bases at V and 1 base at J, leaving 10 bases unmatched. Germline assignment: CDR1 KGHSH and CDR2 LQKENI. The CDR3 here is CASSPATAGGWNTEAFF. Here the CDR3 DNA reads TGTGCCAGCTCACCGGCTACCGCAGGGGGCTGGAACACTGAAGCTTTCTTT.

This clone has only one observation. The J gene is TRBJ2-5, the V gene TRBV30, with D hard to call. CDR1 and CDR2 from the germline V gene are GTSNPN and SVGIG (reference sequence). The CDR3 is 13 amino acids. The V end was cut by 4 bases, the J end by 5 bases, with 14 bases between. The CDR3 spells CAWNLPQYETQYF. CDR3 nucleotide sequence: TGTGCCTGGAATCTTCCCCAATATGAGACCCAGTACTTC.

This clone was detected once. V gene TRBV6-1 combines with J gene TRBJ2-7, with 11 bases matching TRBD2. Trimming removed 5 bases from V and 4 bases from J; junction bases left unmatched: 7. CDR3 length equals 15 residues. The germline V gene encodes CDR1 MNHNS and CDR2 SASEGT. As DNA, the CDR3 is TGTGCCAGCAGTTCCGGGACTAGCGGAGCTTACGAGCAGTACTTC. Its protein is CASSSGTSGAYEQYF.